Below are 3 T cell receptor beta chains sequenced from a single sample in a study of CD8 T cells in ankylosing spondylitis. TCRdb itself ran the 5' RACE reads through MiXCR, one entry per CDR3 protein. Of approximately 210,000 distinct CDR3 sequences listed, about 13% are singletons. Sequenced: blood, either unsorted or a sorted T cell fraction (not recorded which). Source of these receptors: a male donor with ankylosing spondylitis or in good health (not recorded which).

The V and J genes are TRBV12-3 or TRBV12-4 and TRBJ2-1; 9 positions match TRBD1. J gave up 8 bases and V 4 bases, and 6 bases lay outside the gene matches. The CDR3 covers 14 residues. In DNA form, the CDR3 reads TGTGCCAGCAGTTCCGGGACAGGGCAGGATGAGCAGTTCTTC. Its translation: CASSSGTGQDEQFF.

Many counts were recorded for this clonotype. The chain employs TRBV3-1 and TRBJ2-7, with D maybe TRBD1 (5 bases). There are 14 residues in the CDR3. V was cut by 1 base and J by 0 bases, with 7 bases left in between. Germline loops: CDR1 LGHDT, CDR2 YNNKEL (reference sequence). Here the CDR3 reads CASSQGQNSYEQYF. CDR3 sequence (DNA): TGTGCCAGCAGCCAAGGACAGAACTCCTACGAGCAGTACTTC.

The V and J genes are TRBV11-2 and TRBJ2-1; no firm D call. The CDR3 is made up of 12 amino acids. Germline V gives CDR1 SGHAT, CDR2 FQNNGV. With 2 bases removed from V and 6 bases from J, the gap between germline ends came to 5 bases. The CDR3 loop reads CASSLIVNEQFF. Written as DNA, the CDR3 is TGTGCCAGCAGCTTAATTGTCAATGAGCAGTTCTTC.